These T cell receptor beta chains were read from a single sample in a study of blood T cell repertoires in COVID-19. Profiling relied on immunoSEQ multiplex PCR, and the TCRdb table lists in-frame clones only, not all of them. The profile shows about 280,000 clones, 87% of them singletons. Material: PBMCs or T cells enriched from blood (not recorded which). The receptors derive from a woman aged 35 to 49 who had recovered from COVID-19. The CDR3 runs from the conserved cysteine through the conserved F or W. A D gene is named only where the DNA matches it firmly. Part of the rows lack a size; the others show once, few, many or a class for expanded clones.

CDR3 DNA: TGTGCCACCAGCAGAGAGAAGGCGGCTAATCAGCCCCAGCATTTT; CDR3 protein: CATSREKAANQPQHF; V gene: TRBV15; J gene: TRBJ1-5; clone size: -; D gene: -
CDR3 DNA: TGTGCCAGCAGCCCCTTGGACAGAACGAACACCGGGGAGCTGTTTTTT; CDR3 protein: CASSPLDRTNTGELFF; V gene: TRBV28; J gene: TRBJ2-2; clone size: once; D gene: -
CDR3 DNA: TGCGCCAGCAGCCAACCCGACCTCAGGGCCGAGACCCAGTACTTC; CDR3 protein: CASSQPDLRAETQYF; V gene: TRBV4-1; J gene: TRBJ2-5; clone size: -; D gene: -
CDR3 DNA: TGTGCCAGTAACGACCTCGGGGGAGGGAATGAAAAACTGTTTTTT; CDR3 protein: CASNDLGGGNEKLFF; V gene: TRBV19; J gene: TRBJ1-4; clone size: once; D gene: -
CDR3 DNA: TGTGCCAGCTCACCAGGGCAGCCACGGAGGGGAGAAAAACTGTTTTTT; CDR3 protein: CASSPGQPRRGEKLFF; V gene: TRBV18; J gene: TRBJ1-4; clone size: -; D gene: -
CDR3 DNA: TGTGCCAGCGGACTCAGGGGTTCGGTGTTTTTT; CDR3 protein: CASGLRGSVFF; V gene: TRBV25-1; J gene: TRBJ1-4; clone size: -; D gene: -
CDR3 DNA: TGTGCCAGCAAGGTGGGAGGGCCCGCAGATACGCAGTATTTT; CDR3 protein: CASKVGGPADTQYF; V gene: TRBV6-5; J gene: TRBJ2-3; clone size: -; D gene: TRBD2
CDR3 DNA: TGTGCCACCAGTGAGCTCGGACAGCAGCCCAGTGATGATACGCAGTATTTT; CDR3 protein: CATSELGQQPSDDTQYF; V gene: TRBV24-1; J gene: TRBJ2-3; clone size: once; D gene: -
CDR3 DNA: TGTGCCAGTAGTGCTTCGGGAGAGCGCGGCGGGCAGTACTTC; CDR3 protein: CASSASGERGGQYF; V gene: TRBV19; J gene: TRBJ2-7; clone size: few; D gene: -
CDR3 DNA: TGCAGCGTTGAGCCAACTAGCGGGAGGAGCAATGAGCAGTTCTTC; CDR3 protein: CSVEPTSGRSNEQFF; V gene: TRBV29-1; J gene: TRBJ2-1; clone size: once; D gene: TRBD2
CDR3 DNA: TGTGCCAGTAGTCTTATGATGGGGGCTGCCAATCAGCCCCAGCATTTT; CDR3 protein: CASSLMMGAANQPQHF; V gene: TRBV19; J gene: TRBJ1-5; clone size: -; D gene: -
CDR3 DNA: TGTGCCAGCAGCTGGGGGCACAATCAGCCCCAGCATTTT; CDR3 protein: CASSWGHNQPQHF; V gene: TRBV7-8; J gene: TRBJ1-5; clone size: -; D gene: -
CDR3 DNA: TGTGCCAGCACACAGGGGACCTACGAGCAGTACTTC; CDR3 protein: CASTQGTYEQYF; V gene: TRBV28; J gene: TRBJ2-7; clone size: once; D gene: TRBD1
CDR3 DNA: TGTGCCAGCAGCCCGGAGGATTTGGGCGGGGAGCTGTTTTTT; CDR3 protein: CASSPEDLGGELFF; V gene: TRBV21-1; J gene: TRBJ2-2; clone size: once; D gene: -
CDR3 DNA: TGTGCCAGCAGTTCCCCCGCGAGGAGGTACCACAATGAGCAGTTCTTC; CDR3 protein: CASSSPARRYHNEQFF; V gene: TRBV27; J gene: TRBJ2-1; clone size: -; D gene: -
CDR3 DNA: TGTGCCAGCAGCTTAAAATCCTCCACCGGGGAGCTGTTTTTT; CDR3 protein: CASSLKSSTGELFF; V gene: TRBV7-3; J gene: TRBJ2-2; clone size: -; D gene: -
CDR3 DNA: TGTGCCAGCAGCGGTTCCGGGACTTCGAAGGGCTATGGCTACACCTTC; CDR3 protein: CASSGSGTSKGYGYTF; V gene: TRBV25-1; J gene: TRBJ1-2; clone size: once; D gene: -
CDR3 DNA: TGTGCCAGCAGTTTATACAGGGACGCCGGGGAGCTGTTTTTT; CDR3 protein: CASSLYRDAGELFF; V gene: TRBV28; J gene: TRBJ2-2; clone size: -; D gene: -
CDR3 DNA: TGTGCCACGGGACACTCGGGGGGGTTTGATGGATTCGGCGGTGTCCTTTATGGCTACACCTTC; CDR3 protein: CATGHSGGFDGFGGVLYGYTF; V gene: TRBV19; J gene: TRBJ1-2; clone size: -; D gene: -
CDR3 DNA: TGCGCCAGCAGCTTGGACCCGGGAGGTCCTGAAGCCTACGAGCAGTACTTC; CDR3 protein: CASSLDPGGPEAYEQYF; V gene: TRBV5-1; J gene: TRBJ2-7; clone size: once; D gene: TRBD2
CDR3 DNA: TGTGCCAGCAGCCAAGATGCCGTGGCTGGGAGGACTGAAGCTTTCTTT; CDR3 protein: CASSQDAVAGRTEAFF; V gene: TRBV3-1/TRBV3-2; J gene: TRBJ1-1; clone size: -; D gene: -
CDR3 DNA: TGTGCCAGCAACCCAAAACAGGGGGGATTTGGCTCTGGGGCCAACGTCCTGACTTTC; CDR3 protein: CASNPKQGGFGSGANVLTF; V gene: TRBV2; J gene: TRBJ2-6; clone size: -; D gene: TRBD1
CDR3 DNA: TGTGCCAGCAGCCAGAATAGAGGGGAGCAGTTCTTC; CDR3 protein: CASSQNRGEQFF; V gene: TRBV3-1/TRBV3-2; J gene: TRBJ2-1; clone size: -; D gene: -
CDR3 DNA: TGTGCCAGCAGCCCCCAGGGACTACCGACCGGGGAGCTGTTTTTT; CDR3 protein: CASSPQGLPTGELFF; V gene: TRBV7-3; J gene: TRBJ2-2; clone size: -; D gene: TRBD2
CDR3 DNA: TGTGCCAGCAGGCCAAGCGGGGCTGGACTCGTGGGGGAGCAGTACTTC; CDR3 protein: CASRPSGAGLVGEQYF; V gene: TRBV3-1/TRBV3-2; J gene: TRBJ2-7; clone size: -; D gene: TRBD2
CDR3 DNA: TGTGCCAGCTCACCATCGGGACAGGGGTACGAGCAGTACTTC; CDR3 protein: CASSPSGQGYEQYF; V gene: TRBV18; J gene: TRBJ2-7; clone size: -; D gene: TRBD1
CDR3 DNA: TGTGCCAGCAGCTTAGTTCCAGGGATTGAAGCTTTCTTT; CDR3 protein: CASSLVPGIEAFF; V gene: TRBV11-3; J gene: TRBJ1-1; clone size: -; D gene: -
CDR3 DNA: TGTGCCACCAGTGATTCCTCGATCGGCGGGCAAAGGGGCTACACCTTC; CDR3 protein: CATSDSSIGGQRGYTF; V gene: TRBV24-1; J gene: TRBJ1-2; clone size: -; D gene: -
CDR3 DNA: TGTGCCAGCTCACCACCGCAGGAGACCCAGTACTTC; CDR3 protein: CASSPPQETQYF; V gene: TRBV18; J gene: TRBJ2-5; clone size: -; D gene: -
CDR3 DNA: TGTGCCAGCAGCGTAGGACTAGCGCTAGATACGCAGTATTTT; CDR3 protein: CASSVGLALDTQYF; V gene: TRBV9; J gene: TRBJ2-3; clone size: -; D gene: TRBD2
CDR3 DNA: TGTGCCAGCAGCAGGGACAGGGCCGGGGAGCTGTTTTTT; CDR3 protein: CASSRDRAGELFF; V gene: TRBV21-1; J gene: TRBJ2-2; clone size: -; D gene: -
CDR3 DNA: TGTGCCAGCGGTCCTCCCCGGGACTTCTTC; CDR3 protein: CASGPPRDFF; V gene: TRBV28; J gene: TRBJ1-2; clone size: -; D gene: -
CDR3 DNA: TGTGCCAGCAGTACAGGGGGCAACACTGAAGCTTTCTTT; CDR3 protein: CASSTGGNTEAFF; V gene: TRBV2; J gene: TRBJ1-1; clone size: few; D gene: TRBD1
CDR3 DNA: TGTGCCAGCAGTAGGGGACTTTCGAGCTCCTACGAGCAGTACTTC; CDR3 protein: CASSRGLSSSYEQYF; V gene: TRBV27; J gene: TRBJ2-7; clone size: -; D gene: -
CDR3 DNA: TGTGCCAGTCGACAGGCGGTCAACTATGGCTACACCTTC; CDR3 protein: CASRQAVNYGYTF; V gene: TRBV19; J gene: TRBJ1-2; clone size: -; D gene: -
CDR3 DNA: TGTGCCAGCAGCCAAGATGGGACTAGTAAGTTCTTC; CDR3 protein: CASSQDGTSKFF; V gene: TRBV3-1/TRBV3-2; J gene: TRBJ2-1; clone size: few; D gene: TRBD2
CDR3 DNA: TGCGCCAGCAGTGAGTCGACTAGCTTCTACAATGAGCAGTTCTTC; CDR3 protein: CASSESTSFYNEQFF; V gene: TRBV10-2; J gene: TRBJ2-1; clone size: -; D gene: TRBD2
CDR3 DNA: TGTGCCTGGAGGCGGGACAGCCCGAACACTGAAGCTTTCTTT; CDR3 protein: CAWRRDSPNTEAFF; V gene: TRBV30; J gene: TRBJ1-1; clone size: -; D gene: TRBD1
CDR3 DNA: TGTGCCAGCTCACCCGCGACTACAATCTATGGCTACACCTTC; CDR3 protein: CASSPATTIYGYTF; V gene: TRBV18; J gene: TRBJ1-2; clone size: -; D gene: -
CDR3 DNA: TGTGCCTGGAGTCCCTGGGGCAGGGGGGTTATAGGCGGGGAGCTGTTTTTT; CDR3 protein: CAWSPWGRGVIGGELFF; V gene: TRBV30; J gene: TRBJ2-2; clone size: -; D gene: -
CDR3 DNA: TGTGCCAGCAGCTTACAGAACACTGAAGCTTTCTTT; CDR3 protein: CASSLQNTEAFF; V gene: TRBV7-9; J gene: TRBJ1-1; clone size: -; D gene: -
CDR3 DNA: TGTGCCAGCAGTGACAGGACAGGGACTGATTCACCCCTCCACTTT; CDR3 protein: CASSDRTGTDSPLHF; V gene: TRBV2; J gene: TRBJ1-6; clone size: -; D gene: TRBD1
CDR3 DNA: TGTGCCAGCAGCTACACTAGCGGCAACAATGAGCAGTTCTTC; CDR3 protein: CASSYTSGNNEQFF; V gene: TRBV7-2; J gene: TRBJ2-1; clone size: -; D gene: TRBD2
CDR3 DNA: TGTGCCAGCAGGCTTCAGGACTATTCAACCCAGTACTTC; CDR3 protein: CASRLQDYSTQYF; V gene: TRBV7-2; J gene: TRBJ2-5; clone size: -; D gene: -
CDR3 DNA: TGTGCCAGCAGCTTGGACAGTCTTTACAATGAGCAGTTCTTC; CDR3 protein: CASSLDSLYNEQFF; V gene: TRBV5-4; J gene: TRBJ2-1; clone size: once; D gene: -
CDR3 DNA: TGTGCCAGCAGTCACCCTCTGGACAGGGGGGGCACCGGGGAGCTGTTTTTT; CDR3 protein: CASSHPLDRGGTGELFF; V gene: TRBV2; J gene: TRBJ2-2; clone size: -; D gene: TRBD1
CDR3 DNA: TGTGCCAGCAGTGAAGCCGAGATCTACGAGCAGTACTTC; CDR3 protein: CASSEAEIYEQYF; V gene: TRBV2; J gene: TRBJ2-7; clone size: -; D gene: -
CDR3 DNA: TGCAGCGGGGCCCCAGGGGGACGAACTGAAGCTTTCTTT; CDR3 protein: CSGAPGGRTEAFF; V gene: TRBV29-1; J gene: TRBJ1-1; clone size: -; D gene: TRBD1
CDR3 DNA: TGTGCCAGCAGCTTAGTTACCTCGGGACTAGCGGAGACCCAGTACTTC; CDR3 protein: CASSLVTSGLAETQYF; V gene: TRBV7-9; J gene: TRBJ2-5; clone size: -; D gene: TRBD2
CDR3 DNA: TGTGCCAGCAGCCCCGACAGGATCAATCAGCCCCAGCATTTT; CDR3 protein: CASSPDRINQPQHF; V gene: TRBV7-2; J gene: TRBJ1-5; clone size: -; D gene: -
CDR3 DNA: TGTGCCAGCAGTTTAATGCGGATCTCTGGAAACACCATATATTTT; CDR3 protein: CASSLMRISGNTIYF; V gene: TRBV28; J gene: TRBJ1-3; clone size: -; D gene: -
CDR3 DNA: TGTGCCAGCAGCCCCCCGGGACTAGCGGGAGACAATGAGCAGTTCTTC; CDR3 protein: CASSPPGLAGDNEQFF; V gene: TRBV5-4; J gene: TRBJ2-1; clone size: -; D gene: TRBD2
CDR3 DNA: TGTGCCAGCAGCGACAGCGGGAGGGCCCTCTATGAGCAGTTCTTC; CDR3 protein: CASSDSGRALYEQFF; V gene: TRBV9; J gene: TRBJ2-1; clone size: -; D gene: TRBD2
CDR3 DNA: TGTGCCAGCAGCCAAGGGTCGGCAGCGCTCGGCGAGCAGTACTTC; CDR3 protein: CASSQGSAALGEQYF; V gene: TRBV4-2; J gene: TRBJ2-7; clone size: -; D gene: -
CDR3 DNA: TGTGCCAGTAGTCTGGAGGGTCCTGGCACAGATACGCAGTATTTT; CDR3 protein: CASSLEGPGTDTQYF; V gene: TRBV19; J gene: TRBJ2-3; clone size: -; D gene: -